This entry features one T cell receptor (beta chain) sequence. V was cut by 5 bases and J by 2 bases, with 16 bases left in between. The length of the CDR3 is 16 residues. Germline V CDR1 and CDR2: SGHAT, FQNNGV. This entry comes from a study of blood T cell repertoires in COVID-19. At the level of the study: PBMCs, B-cell-depleted T cells, or T cells were the source of the cDNA or gDNA that made up the material.

Original analysis: Nucleated cell counts were estimated from reference gene primer amplification. Sequencing used immunoSEQ multiplex PCR; TCRdb keeps in-frame clones, though not all of them. V, J and clone size are those of that table, while D and trimming were read from the DNA. The data hold approximately 410,000 clones, with around 86% observed a single time. This sequence originates from a woman under 40 with active or convalescent COVID-19. The sequenced sample was peripheral blood. The chain joins TRBV11-2 to TRBJ2-1; weak D call: TRBD2 (6 bases). DNA for the CDR3: TGTGCCAGCAGCCTCGGGAGCCCCTCCCCCTACAATGAGCAGTTCTTC. It translates to CASSLGSPSPYNEQFF.